This note documents a single TCR beta chain sequence. The antigen is not known. Method: immunoSEQ multiplex PCR; TCRdb's copy keeps in-frame clones and lacks some. The sample contains 30,000 to 40,000 clones, around nine tenths of which appear only once. The data were obtained in a study of monozygotic twins with cystic fibrosis. Study-wide results and caveats: Nucleotide-identical clonotype sharing was significantly higher within monozygotic CF twin pairs than between unrelated CF individuals. V usage most resembled the co-twin in 13 of 16 pairs. The repertoire was suggested to be naive-dominated, clonality median around 0.01.

With V trimmed by 3 bases and J by 0 bases, 9 bases remained unmatched. Germline lookup yields CDR1 SGHRS and CDR2 YFSETQ. This CDR3 is 16 amino acids long. The sequence derives from a boy between 2 and 10 years old with cystic fibrosis. The chain joins TRBV5-1 to TRBJ2-7, with 7 bases matching TRBD1. Source material: blood. The CDR3 DNA follows: TGCGCCAGCAGCTCTATGACAGGGTCCTCCTCCTACGAGCAGTACTTC. This gives the protein CASSSMTGSSSYEQYF. The whole variable domain, filled in from reference TRBV5-1 and TRBJ2-7, reads KAGVTQTPRYLIKTRGQQVTLSCSPISGHRSVSWYQQTPGQGLQFLFEYFSETQRNKGNFPGRFSGRQFSNSRSEMNVSTLELGDSALYLCASSSMTGSSSYEQYFGPGTRLTVT.